This TCR beta chain was sequenced in a study of cytomegalovirus exposure and HLA in healthy donors. Study-level findings and limits: Published work reported that the classifier diagnosed cytomegalovirus status with high specificity and sensitivity. CMV antigen specificity was confirmed in vitro for a few CMV-associated chains. A list of around 160 TCR beta chains associated with cytomegalovirus was given.

This CDR3 comprises 16 residues. Germline values: CDR1 MNHEY, CDR2 SMNVEV (reference sequence). Between the trimmed V and J ends, which lost 7 bases and 1 base, there was a span of 16 bases. Repertoires were generated with immunoSEQ multiplex PCR, while TCRdb's copy carries only in-frame clones and drops some. The sample gives roughly 80,000 clones, around 92% of which show up once; 0.55% to 0.8% is in the top ten. Details on this clone: The antigen remains undetermined.

Separation from the roughly 600-subject first cohort characterized the roughly 120-subject validation cohort, to which the donors belonged. J is TRBJ2-2 and V is TRBV27, with D unresolved. The material sequenced was PBMCs. The TCR sequence derives from a man aged 18-30 years in good health and CMV-seronegative. The CDR3 is CASTFSSGENTGELFF. CDR3 sequence (DNA): TGTGCCAGCACCTTTAGTTCGGGTGAGAACACCGGGGAGCTGTTTTTT.